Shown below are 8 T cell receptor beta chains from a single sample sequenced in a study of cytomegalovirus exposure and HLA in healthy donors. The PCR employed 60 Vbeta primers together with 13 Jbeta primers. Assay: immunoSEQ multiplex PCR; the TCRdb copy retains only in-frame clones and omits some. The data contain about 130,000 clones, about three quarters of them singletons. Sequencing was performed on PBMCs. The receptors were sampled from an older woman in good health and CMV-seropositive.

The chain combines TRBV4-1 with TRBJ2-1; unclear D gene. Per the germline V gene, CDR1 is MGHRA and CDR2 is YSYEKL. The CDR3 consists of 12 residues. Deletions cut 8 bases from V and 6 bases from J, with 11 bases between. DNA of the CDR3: TGCGCCAGCCGCTCAGGCACCAATGAGCAGTTCTTC. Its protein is CASRSGTNEQFF.

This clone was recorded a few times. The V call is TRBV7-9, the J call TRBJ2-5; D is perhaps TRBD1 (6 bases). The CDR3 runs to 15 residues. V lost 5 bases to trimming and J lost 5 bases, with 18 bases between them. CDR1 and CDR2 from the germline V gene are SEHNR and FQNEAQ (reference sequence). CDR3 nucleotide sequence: TGTGCCAGCAGCCACTGGACAGCGGTCGGGGAGACCCAGTACTTC. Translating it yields CASSHWTAVGETQYF.

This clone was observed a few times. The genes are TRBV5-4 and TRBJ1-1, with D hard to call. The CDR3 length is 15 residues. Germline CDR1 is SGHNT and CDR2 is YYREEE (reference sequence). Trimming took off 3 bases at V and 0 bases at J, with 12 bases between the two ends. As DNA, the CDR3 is TGTGCCAGCAGCTCCATCGGTCCGGTGAACACTGAAGCTTTCTTT. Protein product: CASSSIGPVNTEAFF.

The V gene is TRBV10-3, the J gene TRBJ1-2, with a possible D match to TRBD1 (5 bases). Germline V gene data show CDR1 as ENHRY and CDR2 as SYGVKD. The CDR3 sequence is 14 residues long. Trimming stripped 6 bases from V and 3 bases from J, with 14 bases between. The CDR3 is CAISLPQGHYGYTF. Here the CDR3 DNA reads TGTGCCATCAGCCTACCCCAGGGCCACTATGGCTACACCTTC.

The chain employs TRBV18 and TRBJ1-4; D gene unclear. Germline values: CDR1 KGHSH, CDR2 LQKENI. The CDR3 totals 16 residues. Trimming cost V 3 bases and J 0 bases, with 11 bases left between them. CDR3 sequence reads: CASSPFDITTNEKLFF. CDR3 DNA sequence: TGTGCCAGCTCACCGTTCGACATCACAACTAATGAAAAACTGTTTTTT.

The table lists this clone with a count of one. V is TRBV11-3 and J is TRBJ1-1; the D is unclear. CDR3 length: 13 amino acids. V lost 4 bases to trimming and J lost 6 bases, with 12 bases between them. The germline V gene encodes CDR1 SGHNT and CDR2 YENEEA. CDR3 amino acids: CASSSTNQAEAFF. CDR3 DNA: TGTGCCAGCAGCTCAACCAACCAGGCTGAAGCTTTCTTT. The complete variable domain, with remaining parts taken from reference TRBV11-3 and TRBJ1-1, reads EAGVVQSPRYKIIEKKQPVAFWCNPISGHNTLYWYLQNLGQGPELLIRYENEEAVDDSQLPKDRFSAERLKGVDSTLKIQPAELGDSAVYLCASSSTNQAEAFFGQGTRLTVV.

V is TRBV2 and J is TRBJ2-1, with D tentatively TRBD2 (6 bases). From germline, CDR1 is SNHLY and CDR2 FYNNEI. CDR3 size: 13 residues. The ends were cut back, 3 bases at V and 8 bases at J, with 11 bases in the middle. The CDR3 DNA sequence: TGTGCCAGCAGTGAGGAGGGAAGGGATGAGCAGTTCTTC. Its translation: CASSEEGRDEQFF.

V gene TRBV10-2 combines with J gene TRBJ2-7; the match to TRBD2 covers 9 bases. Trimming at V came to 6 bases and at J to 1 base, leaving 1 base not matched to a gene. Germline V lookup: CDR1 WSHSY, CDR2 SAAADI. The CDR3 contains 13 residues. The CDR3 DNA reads TGCGCCAGCAGGACTAGCGGATCCTACGAGCAGTACTTC. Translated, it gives CASRTSGSYEQYF.